The 30 T cell receptor beta chains listed next were all sequenced from one sample in a study of cytomegalovirus exposure and HLA in healthy donors. In the PCR, 60 Vbeta and 13 Jbeta primers were used. Generated by immunoSEQ multiplex PCR, the TCRdb table keeps only in-frame clones and is missing some. The sample lists about 120,000 clones, roughly 83% occurring once. The sequenced sample consisted of PBMCs. The source is a man aged 30 to 45 in good health and CMV-seropositive.

The chain's CDR3 is CASSEQGGQPQHF. In DNA form, the CDR3 reads TGTGCCAGCAGTGAGCAGGGGGGTCAGCCCCAGCATTTT. The gene calls are TRBV25-1 and TRBJ1-5; 7 nucleotides align to TRBD1. Per the germline V gene, CDR1 is MGHDK and CDR2 is SYGVNS. V shed 3 bases and J 6 bases; nucleotides not matched to a gene: 2. The CDR3 extends over 13 amino acids.

This clone was seen a single time. V is TRBV7-3 and J is TRBJ1-1; D is unresolved. The CDR3 loop spans 13 amino acids. The germline CDR1 and CDR2 sequences are SGHTA and FQGTGA. V was cut by 2 bases and J by 1 base, with 5 bases left in between. CDR3 coding DNA: TGTGCCAGCAGCTTACTACGGAACACTGAAGCTTTCTTT. Encoded protein: CASSLLRNTEAFF. The entire variable domain, with the rest obtained from reference TRBV7-3 and TRBJ1-1, is as follows: GAGVSQTPSNKVTEKGKYVELRCDPISGHTALYWYRQSLGQGPEFLIYFQGTGAADDSGLPNDRFFAVRPEGSVSTLKIQRTERGDSAVYLCASSLLRNTEAFFGQGTRLTVV.

This chain uses TRBV5-1 with TRBJ2-2, with 7 positions matching TRBD1. CDR3 length: 15 amino acids. In germline, CDR1 is SGHRS, CDR2 YFSETQ. With 0 bases clipped from V and 5 bases from J, the junction kept 4 bases outside the gene matches. The CDR3 region has the DNA TGCGCCAGCAGCTTGGTAGGGGGCAGGACCGGGGAGCTGTTTTTT. It encodes CASSLVGGRTGELFF. The full variable domain, in which reference TRBV5-1 and TRBJ2-2 provide the parts outside the CDR3, is KAGVTQTPRYLIKTRGQQVTLSCSPISGHRSVSWYQQTPGQGLQFLFEYFSETQRNKGNFPGRFSGRQFSNSRSEMNVSTLELGDSALYLCASSLVGGRTGELFFGEGSRLTVL.

The V and J genes are TRBV5-6 and TRBJ2-1; 9 bases fit TRBD2. This CDR3 region has 15 residues. Per the germline V gene, CDR1 is SGHDT and CDR2 is YYEEEE. The junction had 8 bases not matched to a gene; V was cut back by 2 bases and J by 8 bases. CDR3 DNA: TGTGCCAGCAGCTTATTCGCGGGGGGGCTCCATGAGCAGTTCTTC. Translation: CASSLFAGGLHEQFF.

This chain uses TRBV7-9 with TRBJ2-5; 13 nucleotides match TRBD2. Germline values: CDR1 SEHNR, CDR2 FQNEAQ (reference sequence). The V and J ends lost 6 bases and 6 bases, in that order; junction bases with no gene match: 10. This CDR3 region has 16 residues. The CDR3 region is CASREAGTSGEKTQYF. CDR3 nucleotides: TGTGCCAGCAGGGAGGCCGGGACTAGCGGGGAAAAGACCCAGTACTTC.

This chain links TRBV7-9 with TRBJ2-3, with D perhaps TRBD1 (6 bases). Between the trimmed V and J ends, which lost 3 bases and 4 bases, there was a span of 11 bases. CDR1 is SEHNR and CDR2 is FQNEAQ in the germline V gene (reference sequence). The CDR3 loop spans 14 amino acids. CDR3 bases: TGTGCCAGCAGCTTCCAGGGGATCCCAGATACGCAGTATTTT. Translated: CASSFQGIPDTQYF.

In this sample, this clone turned up once. The chain uses TRBV13 and TRBJ1-2; a possible D gene is TRBD1 (5 bases). The CDR3 is 13 residues long. V shed 5 bases and J shed 8 bases, with 15 bases lying between them. Germline assignment: CDR1 PRHDT and CDR2 FYEKMQ (reference sequence). The CDR3 region is CASSADGGLGYTF. CDR3 DNA: TGTGCCAGCAGCGCAGACGGGGGGTTAGGCTACACCTTC.

This clone appeared a few times. The V gene is TRBV5-8, the J gene TRBJ1-2; 8 bases are a match to TRBD1. The CDR3 contains 16 residues. Germline V gene lookup returns CDR1 SGHTS and CDR2 YDEGEE. V shed 4 bases, J shed 7 bases, and the junction held 15 bases outside the gene matches. The DNA of the CDR3 is TGTGCCAGCAGCCCCCGTTTTGCAGGGGGCAGGATTGGCTACACCTTC. Protein sequence: CASSPRFAGGRIGYTF.

The rearrangement uses TRBV4-3 and TRBJ1-4; D call uncertain. Germline CDR1 LGHNA, CDR2 YSLEER. The CDR3 is 14 amino acids. V shed 0 bases and J shed 8 bases, with 10 bases lying between them. The CDR3 protein is CASSQDRGREKLFF. DNA for the CDR3: TGCGCCAGCAGCCAAGATCGTGGGAGGGAAAAACTGTTTTTT.

This clone was counted a few times. The CDR3 DNA reads as TGCGCCAGCAGCCTGCAGAGGGGAGGGTCGAACAATGAGCAGTTCTTC. As protein: CASSLQRGGSNNEQFF. The genes are TRBV4-3 and TRBJ2-1; 7 bases are a match to TRBD2. The CDR3 consists of 16 residues. Trimming took 4 bases from V and 5 from J; bases not matched to a gene: 11. Germline CDR1 and CDR2: LGHNA and YSLEER.

Comment on this clone: Sequence at one end of the junction differs from germline and may be a read error. This sequence joins TRBV6-4 and TRBJ2-6; a weak D match, TRBD1 (5 bases). Germline V gene sequence: CDR1 MRHNA, CDR2 SNTAGT. This CDR3 spans 14 amino acids. The CDR3 reads CASSPSSGANGLTF. CDR3 sequence (DNA): TGTGCCAGCAGTCCCAGCTCTGGGGCCAACGGCCTGACTTTC.

The rearrangement links TRBV27 to TRBJ2-7; 10 positions agree with TRBD2. This CDR3 has 17 residues. V trimming: 0 bases; J trimming: 2 bases; junction bases outside the gene matches: 7. Germline V CDR1 and CDR2: MNHEY, SMNVEV (reference sequence). CDR3 residues: CASSLSMRAGGTYEQYF. CDR3 in DNA: TGTGCCAGCAGTTTATCGATGCGAGCGGGAGGGACCTACGAGCAGTACTTC.

V and J are TRBV5-1 and TRBJ1-2, with a possible D match to TRBD1 (5 bases). The length of the CDR3 is 14 residues. Germline lookup yields CDR1 SGHRS and CDR2 YFSETQ. V dropped 0 bases and J dropped 6 bases, with 12 bases sitting between them. CDR3 in DNA: TGCGCCAGCAGCTTGGCAAGGGGCGTCGATGGCTACACCTTC. Protein: CASSLARGVDGYTF. The full variable domain, in which reference TRBV5-1 and TRBJ1-2 provide the parts outside the CDR3, is KAGVTQTPRYLIKTRGQQVTLSCSPISGHRSVSWYQQTPGQGLQFLFEYFSETQRNKGNFPGRFSGRQFSNSRSEMNVSTLELGDSALYLCASSLARGVDGYTFGSGTRLTVV.

V and J are TRBV11-3 and TRBJ1-1; no definite D call. V was trimmed by 5 bases and J by 7 bases, leaving 11 bases between them. The V gene's germline CDR1 is SGHNT and CDR2 YENEEA. The CDR3 has 12 amino acids. This CDR3 is CASSLRTDEAFF. The CDR3 nucleotides are TGTGCCAGCAGCCTTCGGACTGATGAAGCTTTCTTT.

This clone was observed a single time. J is TRBJ2-4 and V is TRBV9; a possible D gene is TRBD1 (6 bases). Trimming cost V 0 bases and J 7 bases, with 11 bases left between them. Germline CDR1 SGDLS, CDR2 YYNGEE. The CDR3 covers 14 residues. In nucleotides, the CDR3 is TGTGCCAGCAGCGTAGGGCGCCAGGGGAACATTCAGTACTTC. Its protein product is CASSVGRQGNIQYF.

The chain carries TRBV9 and TRBJ2-7, with 8 bases lining up with TRBD1. This CDR3 comprises 15 residues. The junction had 5 bases not matched to a gene; V was cut back by 0 bases and J by 3 bases. CDR1 is SGDLS and CDR2 is YYNGEE in the germline V gene. CDR3 in DNA: TGTGCCAGCAGCGTAGCCGGGACAGGCCTCTACGAGCAGTACTTC. Amino acids: CASSVAGTGLYEQYF.

The chain combines TRBV18 with TRBJ2-2, with unresolved D. Germline V CDR1 and CDR2: KGHSH, LQKENI. The V gene lost 5 bases and the J gene lost 1 base, with 11 bases spanning the gap. CDR3 length: 15 amino acids. Written as DNA, the CDR3 is TGTGCCAGCTCAGTCAACGCCGGGAACACCGGGGAGCTGTTTTTT. Translating gives CASSVNAGNTGELFF.

This clone was found once. This sequence joins TRBV5-4 and TRBJ1-2; 8 bases are shared with TRBD1. Germline trimming cut 4 bases from V and 5 bases from J; bases unmatched to any gene: 13. The CDR3 covers 16 residues. Germline V gene sequence: CDR1 SGHNT, CDR2 YYREEE (reference sequence). CDR3 residues: CASSPTDRGRLYGYTF. CDR3 bases: TGTGCCAGCAGCCCCACCGACAGGGGACGATTATATGGCTACACCTTC. Variable domain in full (rest from reference TRBV5-4 and TRBJ1-2): ETGVTQSPTHLIKTRGQQVTLRCSSQSGHNTVSWYQQALGQGPQFIFQYYREEENGRGNFPPRFSGLQFPNYSSELNVNALELDDSALYLCASSPTDRGRLYGYTFGSGTRLTVV.

The rearrangement links TRBV5-1 to TRBJ1-3; unclear D gene. The CDR3 runs 15 residues. Trimming removed 0 bases at V and 0 bases at J, with 7 bases between. Germline CDR1 SGHRS, CDR2 YFSETQ. CDR3 sequence reads: CASSLEPGSGNTIYF. In DNA, the CDR3 is TGCGCCAGCAGCTTGGAGCCCGGCTCTGGAAACACCATATATTTT.

V and J are TRBV7-2 and TRBJ1-1; D is uncertain. Germline CDR1 is SGHTA and CDR2 is FQGNSA. V was trimmed by 3 bases and J by 4 bases, leaving 6 bases between them. The CDR3 has 12 amino acids. Here the CDR3 reads CASSFSLTEAFF. CDR3 sequence (DNA): TGTGCCAGCAGCTTCTCCCTCACTGAAGCTTTCTTT.

The chain's CDR3 is CAWSIAAYNEQFF. The CDR3, as DNA: TGTGCCTGGAGTATAGCGGCCTACAATGAGCAGTTCTTC. V gene TRBV30 combines with J gene TRBJ2-1, with D maybe TRBD2 (6 bases). This CDR3 is 13 amino acids long. Trimming took off 2 bases at V and 2 bases at J, with 7 bases between the two ends. Per the germline V gene, CDR1 is GTSNPN and CDR2 is SVGIG (reference sequence). Using reference TRBV30 and TRBJ2-1 for the parts outside the CDR3, the full variable domain is SQTIHQWPATLVQPVGSPLSLECTVEGTSNPNLYWYRQAAGRGLQLLFYSVGIGQISSEVPQNLSASRPQDRQFILSSKKLLLSDSGFYLCAWSIAAYNEQFFGPGTRLTVL.

This clone has more than one count but fewer than ten. The chain employs TRBV19 and TRBJ2-7; the match to TRBD2 covers 10 bases. Germline values: CDR1 LNHDA, CDR2 SQIVND (reference sequence). J gave up 3 bases and V 3 bases, and 5 bases lay outside the gene matches. The CDR3 spans 15 residues. The CDR3 protein is CASSMEREGLYEQYF. Written as DNA, the CDR3 is TGTGCCAGTAGTATGGAGCGGGAGGGCCTCTACGAGCAGTACTTC.

The chain carries TRBV5-4 and TRBJ1-2; D is unclear. The CDR3 is 15 residues long. The V end lost 4 bases, the J end lost 0 bases, and 13 bases lay between the germline ends. The V gene's germline CDR1 is SGHNT and CDR2 YYREEE (reference sequence). CDR3 amino acids: CASSASPGANYGYTF. DNA for the CDR3: TGTGCCAGCAGCGCGTCCCCCGGGGCTAACTATGGCTACACCTTC.

This chain uses TRBV30 with TRBJ1-5, with 8 bases that match TRBD1. The germline CDR1 and CDR2 sequences are GTSNPN and SVGIG (reference sequence). V was pared by 5 bases and J by 5 bases, with 5 bases of the junction left unmatched. The CDR3 is 13 residues long. This CDR3 reads CAWQNRGDQPQHF. The CDR3 DNA reads as TGTGCCTGGCAAAACAGGGGGGATCAGCCCCAGCATTTT.

The chain employs TRBV5-6 and TRBJ1-4; 8 bases are shared with TRBD1. In germline, CDR1 is SGHDT, CDR2 YYEEEE. This CDR3 is 16 amino acids long. The V segment lost 3 bases and the J segment 4 bases; nucleotides outside the gene matches: 8. The CDR3 DNA sequence: TGTGCCAGCAGCTCGCGGGACAGGCTGATTAATGAAAAACTGTTTTTT. This codes for CASSSRDRLINEKLFF.

The J gene is TRBJ2-3, the V gene TRBV4-3, with 9 bases lining up with TRBD2. V was pared by 4 bases and J by 0 bases, with 2 bases of the junction left unmatched. Germline V lookup: CDR1 LGHNA, CDR2 YSLEER. The CDR3 runs to 15 residues. The CDR3 loop is CASSPLAGSTDTQYF. The CDR3 coding sequence is TGCGCCAGCAGCCCCCTAGCGGGGAGCACAGATACGCAGTATTTT.

This clone has only a few counts. The V and J genes are TRBV5-1 and TRBJ1-2; TRBD1 aligns across 11 bases. This CDR3 spans 21 amino acids. The germline V gene encodes CDR1 SGHRS and CDR2 YFSETQ. The V segment lost 0 bases and the J segment 5 bases; nucleotides outside the gene matches: 21. The CDR3 protein is CASSLEPVFRTGGLGYYGYTF. The CDR3 bases are TGCGCCAGCAGCTTGGAACCGGTATTTCGGACAGGGGGCCTCGGCTATTATGGCTACACCTTC. The full variable domain, its missing parts supplied by reference TRBV5-1 and TRBJ1-2, is KAGVTQTPRYLIKTRGQQVTLSCSPISGHRSVSWYQQTPGQGLQFLFEYFSETQRNKGNFPGRFSGRQFSNSRSEMNVSTLELGDSALYLCASSLEPVFRTGGLGYYGYTFGSGTRLTVV.

The chain uses TRBV28 and TRBJ2-5; 8 positions agree with TRBD2. Gene TRBJ2-7 matches the end of the DNA better, so the J call may be wrong. Germline loops: CDR1 MDHEN, CDR2 SYDVKM. This CDR3 region has 16 residues. This CDR3 is CASSLWSGSYHGEQYF. Here the CDR3 DNA reads TGTGCCAGCAGTTTATGGAGCGGGAGTTATCACGGCGAGCAGTACTTC.

V usage is TRBV14 and J usage is TRBJ1-2, with TRBD1 as a possible D gene (5 bases). V was clipped by 0 bases and J by 1 base, with 9 bases between them. The germline CDR1 and CDR2 sequences are SGHDN and FVKESK. This CDR3 is built from 15 residues. CDR3 bases: TGTGCCAGCAGCCAAGAGAGCAGGGTTAACTATGGCTACACCTTC. Its protein is CASSQESRVNYGYTF.

The gene calls are TRBV4-2 and TRBJ2-6; D is undetermined. Germline lookup yields CDR1 LGHNA and CDR2 YNFKEQ. V lost 1 base and J 0 bases, leaving 10 bases between the germline ends. There are 17 residues in the CDR3. Here the CDR3 reads CASSQGETHSGANVLTF. The CDR3, as DNA: TGTGCCAGCAGCCAAGGCGAAACCCACTCTGGGGCCAACGTCCTGACTTTC.